This T cell receptor (beta chain) was recorded in a study of cytomegalovirus exposure and HLA in healthy donors. It was with 60 Vbeta and 13 Jbeta primers that the PCR ran. Profiled with immunoSEQ multiplex PCR; TCRdb holds only in-frame clones, not every one. The data show around 150,000 clones, approximately 9% seen once. The V and J ends lost 5 bases and 5 bases, in that order; junction bases with no gene match: 11. CDR1 is SGHRS, CDR2 YFSETQ, per germline. The CDR3 extends over 15 amino acids. Sequencing was done on a sample of PBMCs. The receptor comes from a woman in her thirties or forties in good health and CMV-seropositive. The chain combines TRBV5-1 with TRBJ1-1, with TRBD1 identical over 8 bases. CDR3 residues: CASSPRSGGRTEAFF. Written as DNA, the CDR3 is TGCGCCAGCAGTCCGCGGTCAGGGGGCCGAACTGAAGCTTTCTTT.